A selection of T cell receptor beta chains follows, all from one sample in a study of blood T cell repertoires in COVID-19. The assay was immunoSEQ multiplex PCR, and TCRdb's table has in-frame clones only and misses some. The sample consists of 180,000 or so clones, 80% to 90% of them appearing once. Sequenced input: peripheral blood. Receptors originate from a woman aged 40-49 years with COVID-19, enrolled during active disease. Each CDR3 is given without its conserved first and last residue. A D gene is named only where the DNA matches it firmly.

TRBV29-1	TRBJ1-2	TRBD1	SVGTVYGYT
TRBV3-1/TRBV3-2	TRBJ1-2	TRBD1	ASSQSDRAPNYGYT
TRBV5-5	TRBJ2-5	TRBD1	ASSFGAGGMETQY
TRBV11-2	TRBJ2-1	-	ASSLDLGGMGGVGEQF
TRBV3-1/TRBV3-2	TRBJ2-1	-	ASSQAGSEQF
TRBV15	TRBJ2-1	TRBD1	ATSRDGQGNEQF
TRBV6-5	TRBJ2-5	TRBD2	ASTGGGGRGETQY
TRBV5-4	TRBJ2-3	-	ASSLDDIPLTDTQY
TRBV6-1	TRBJ2-2	-	ASSENRNTGELF
TRBV9	TRBJ1-1	-	ASGERTVNTEAF
TRBV19	TRBJ2-3	TRBD2	ASSTSGGTQY
TRBV25-1	TRBJ1-2	-	ASSEFGGPLYGYT
TRBV7-7	TRBJ2-5	-	ASSFGAEETQY
TRBV11-3	TRBJ2-3	TRBD2	ASSLGGRNSDTQY
TRBV7-7	TRBJ2-1	TRBD2	ASSPTSGGSSEQF
TRBV6-6	TRBJ2-5	-	ASSYRVSGEETQY
TRBV6-5	TRBJ2-5	-	ASSTTGKTQY
TRBV6-4	TRBJ1-2	TRBD1	ASSETGTGGAYAGYT
TRBV28	TRBJ1-4	-	ASRMTVANEKLF
TRBV7-8	TRBJ1-1	-	ASSLGVGGKNTEAF
TRBV14	TRBJ2-1	-	ASSQSGLWGNEQF
TRBV27	TRBJ2-4	-	ASKTGGGGTNIQY
TRBV6-5	TRBJ2-6	-	ASTTLRTGANVLT
TRBV5-4	TRBJ1-6	-	ASSETGNSPLH
TRBV9	TRBJ2-1	-	ASSGGNEQF
TRBV3-1/TRBV3-2	TRBJ2-7	TRBD2	ASSQDPVWEREDQYEQY
TRBV19	TRBJ2-4	TRBD1	ASNRGDAAKNIQY
TRBV6-1	TRBJ1-1	-	ASSEKSSGVTEAF
TRBV6-4	TRBJ1-1	TRBD1	ASSDRGRSEAF
TRBV3-1/TRBV3-2	TRBJ1-2	-	ASSQGLGTGYGYT
TRBV5-5	TRBJ2-6	-	ASSLEGRESGANVLT
TRBV19	TRBJ2-3	TRBD2	ASSIGTSRLDTQY
TRBV28	TRBJ1-4	-	ASSLQGLAGNEKLF
TRBV5-5	TRBJ2-1	-	ASRWLAHSNEQF
TRBV9	TRBJ1-6	-	ASSVGTENSPLH
TRBV6-5	TRBJ1-6	TRBD1	ATEDRAYNSPLH
TRBV27	TRBJ2-3	TRBD1	ASSSRTGGADTQY
TRBV9	TRBJ2-1	-	ASSVEAEDYNEQF
TRBV19	TRBJ2-5	TRBD1	ASSTGQGAPETQY
TRBV2	TRBJ1-1	-	ATRGRTNTEAF
TRBV9	TRBJ1-3	-	ASSLFSRGASGNTIY
TRBV10-3	TRBJ2-2	TRBD1	ATGTDSNTGELF
TRBV6-4	TRBJ2-1	TRBD2	ASSLAGGDGSNEQF
TRBV5-8	TRBJ1-5	-	ASSLLSGNQPQH